The rows below give T cell receptor beta chains drawn from one sample of a study of T cell responses to AZD1222 COVID-19 vaccine. Using immunoSEQ multiplex PCR, the repertoire was profiled, and TCRdb retains in-frame clones only, with some absent. The repertoire holds around 80,000 clones, 80% to 95% seen once, with approximately 4.5% in the top ten. Sequencing was performed on peripheral blood, taken 28 days after the second AZD1222 dose. The source of these receptors is an adult who received the AZD1222 COVID-19 vaccine. Each CDR3 is given with its conserved first and last residue. D genes are given only for firm matches. Size tells how often a clone was seen (once, few, many) or the class of an expanded clone, and some rows leave it out.

d_call	v_call	clone_size	j_call	cdr3_nt	cdr3_aa
NA	TRBV7-2	once	TRBJ1-1	TGTGCCAGCAGCGTAGGGGCGAACACTGAAGCTTTCTTT	CASSVGANTEAFF
TRBD2	TRBV19	NA	TRBJ2-7	TGTGCCAGCTCCCTGGCTAGCGGAACCTACGAGCAGTACTTC	CASSLASGTYEQYF
NA	TRBV5-1	NA	TRBJ2-1	TGCGCCAGCAGCTTGGCCTCGGGGTACAATGAGCAGTTCTTC	CASSLASGYNEQFF
NA	TRBV7-6	NA	TRBJ2-1	TGTGCCAGCAGCCTATCTCCGGTCCAAGGCGCAGGATACAATGAGCAGTTCTTC	CASSLSPVQGAGYNEQFF
NA	TRBV18	NA	TRBJ1-6	TGTGCCAGCTCACCAAAGACGGACTATAATTCACCCCTCCACTTT	CASSPKTDYNSPLHF
TRBD1	TRBV15	NA	TRBJ1-4	TGTGCCACTCAAGCAGGTTACAGGGGGCTTTCAGGGGAAAAACTGTTTTTT	CATQAGYRGLSGEKLFF
TRBD1	TRBV6-2/TRBV6-3	NA	TRBJ1-1	TGTGCCAGCAGTAGATCCGGACAGGGCGAGGCTTTCTTT	CASSRSGQGEAFF
NA	TRBV5-1	once	TRBJ1-2	TGCGCCAGCAGCTTGGTAGCCGATAACTATGGCTACACCTTC	CASSLVADNYGYTF
NA	TRBV7-9	NA	TRBJ2-2	TGTGCCAGCAGCCCGCAGACAGCCACCGGGGAGCTGTTTTTT	CASSPQTATGELFF
NA	TRBV18	NA	TRBJ2-3	TGTGCCAGCACCTCTTCGAGGGGCTCGGCAGATACGCAGTATTTT	CASTSSRGSADTQYF
NA	TRBV19	NA	TRBJ2-7	TGTGCCAGCTATATAGAACCAGTTTCCTACGAGCAGTACTTC	CASYIEPVSYEQYF
NA	TRBV28	NA	TRBJ1-6	TGTGCCAGCAGTTTAAGCGTGGCGGCGTCACCCCTCCACTTT	CASSLSVAASPLHF
TRBD2	TRBV5-4	NA	TRBJ2-5	TGTGCCAGCAGCTCGGGACTAGCGGGAGGGAACGCGGAGACCCAGTACTTC	CASSSGLAGGNAETQYF
TRBD1	TRBV29-1	NA	TRBJ1-2	TGCAGCGTTCGGGACAGCGAAAACTATGGCTACACCTTC	CSVRDSENYGYTF
TRBD2	TRBV27	NA	TRBJ2-3	TGTGCCAGCAGTCTTACTAGCGGTCTCACAGATACGCAGTATTTT	CASSLTSGLTDTQYF
NA	TRBV3-1/TRBV3-2	NA	TRBJ1-1	TGTGCCAGCAGCCACTATAAGGAGTACACTGAAGCTTTCTTT	CASSHYKEYTEAFF
NA	TRBV6-5	NA	TRBJ2-7	TGTGCCAGCACCGGCCCGGAATCCTACGAGCAGTACTTC	CASTGPESYEQYF
NA	TRBV7-2	NA	TRBJ2-7	TGTGCCAGCAGCTTAAAACAGGGCGGCGAGCAGTACTTC	CASSLKQGGEQYF
NA	TRBV6-1	NA	TRBJ1-1	TGTGCCAGCAGTGAATGGGGCCCAGCTTTCTTT	CASSEWGPAFF
TRBD1	TRBV27	NA	TRBJ1-4	TGTGCCAGCAGTTTAGGCCCAGGGGACAGGAGTTGGACAACTAATGAAAAACTGTTTTTT	CASSLGPGDRSWTTNEKLFF
NA	TRBV15	NA	TRBJ2-7	TGTGCCACCAGCAAGGGGGTTCCACCCTACGAGCAGTACTTC	CATSKGVPPYEQYF
TRBD1	TRBV19	NA	TRBJ1-2	TGTGCCAGTGCCGGGGACAGTCCCCCCTATGGCTACACCTTC	CASAGDSPPYGYTF
NA	TRBV30	NA	TRBJ1-3	TGTGCCTGGAGTGTACAGAGCGGTAACACCATATATTTT	CAWSVQSGNTIYF
TRBD2	TRBV20-1	few	TRBJ2-5	TGCAGTGCTAGTGGGACTAGCGGAGGGGGGGAGACCCAGTACTTC	CSASGTSGGGETQYF
TRBD1	TRBV5-3	NA	TRBJ1-1	TGTGCCAGAAGCGGGACAGGGGACCCTGAAGCTTTCTTT	CARSGTGDPEAFF
TRBD1	TRBV28	NA	TRBJ2-5	TGTGCCAGCAGTTGGACCGGGACAGGCCAAGAGACCCAGTACTTC	CASSWTGTGQETQYF
NA	TRBV7-9	once	TRBJ2-1	TGTGCCAGCAGCTCTCACTTTGGGGGGTACAATGAGCAGTTCTTC	CASSSHFGGYNEQFF
NA	TRBV25-1	NA	TRBJ2-1	TGTGCCAGCAGTGAAAACCCCGCGGGCGAGCAGTTCTTC	CASSENPAGEQFF
NA	TRBV30	NA	TRBJ1-4	TGTGCCTGGAGTGTACTGCTTGGAGGGCTAGCAACTAATGAAAAACTGTTTTTT	CAWSVLLGGLATNEKLFF
NA	TRBV10-2	NA	TRBJ1-4	TGCGACACCGGGGTGCTGGGGAGTGGTGAAAAACTGTTTTTT	CDTGVLGSGEKLFF
TRBD1	TRBV5-1	NA	TRBJ1-3	TGCGCCAGCAGCAGCGACAGGGGGCTTCGGGACACCATATATTTT	CASSSDRGLRDTIYF
NA	TRBV30	NA	TRBJ1-4	TGTGCCTGGACCGCGGTAGAGGAGAATGAAAAACTGTTTTTT	CAWTAVEENEKLFF
NA	TRBV10-1	NA	TRBJ1-2	TGCGCCAGCAGTGGCTCAGGGACTTATGGCTACACCTTC	CASSGSGTYGYTF
TRBD1	TRBV15	NA	TRBJ2-1	TGTGCCACCAGCAGAGGACGGACAGGGGTCAATGAGCAGTTCTTC	CATSRGRTGVNEQFF
TRBD1	TRBV10-3	NA	TRBJ2-7	TGTGCCATCAGTGGACCGACAGGGAAGTCCTCCTACGAGCAGTACTTC	CAISGPTGKSSYEQYF
NA	TRBV28	NA	TRBJ2-7	TGTGCCAGCACAGTTTATTCGGGCTACTCCTACGAGCAGTACTTC	CASTVYSGYSYEQYF
NA	TRBV7-2	NA	TRBJ1-5	TGTGCCAGCAGCTTAGGAGGGTTGGGGGGGAGCAATCAGCCCCAGCATTTT	CASSLGGLGGSNQPQHF
NA	TRBV10-3	NA	TRBJ1-5	TGTGCCATCAGCCGGGACACCCAGAATCAGCCCCAGCATTTT	CAISRDTQNQPQHF
NA	TRBV30	once	TRBJ1-3	TGTGCCTGCGGGCCTGGACCCGGAAACACCATATATTTT	CACGPGPGNTIYF
TRBD2	TRBV2	NA	TRBJ2-2	TGTGCCAGCAGTGCCCAGCGGGAGGGTACCGGGGAGCTGTTTTTT	CASSAQREGTGELFF
NA	TRBV6-4	NA	TRBJ2-2	TGTGCCAGCAGTCCGAACACCGGGGAGCTGTTTTTT	CASSPNTGELFF
TRBD1	TRBV5-6	NA	TRBJ1-3	TGTGCCAGCAGCCCCCGGACAGGGGGTGGCTCTGGAAACACCATATATTTT	CASSPRTGGGSGNTIYF
NA	TRBV19	NA	TRBJ1-6	TGTGCCAGTAGTCGATTCGCCAGTTATTCACCCCTCCACTTT	CASSRFASYSPLHF
TRBD2	TRBV6-2/TRBV6-3	NA	TRBJ2-5	TGTGCCAGCAGTTTAGCGGGGGCCCAAGAGACCCAGTACTTC	CASSLAGAQETQYF